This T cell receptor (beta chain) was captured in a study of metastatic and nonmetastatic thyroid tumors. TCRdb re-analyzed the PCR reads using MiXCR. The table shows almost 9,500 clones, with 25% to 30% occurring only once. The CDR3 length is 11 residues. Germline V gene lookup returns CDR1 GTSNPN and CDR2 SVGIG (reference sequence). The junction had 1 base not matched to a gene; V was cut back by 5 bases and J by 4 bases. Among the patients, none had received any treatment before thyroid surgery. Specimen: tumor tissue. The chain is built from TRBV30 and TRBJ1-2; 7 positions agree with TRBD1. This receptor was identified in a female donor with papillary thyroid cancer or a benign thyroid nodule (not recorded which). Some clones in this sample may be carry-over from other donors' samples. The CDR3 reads CAWRTGYGYTF. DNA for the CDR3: TGTGCCTGGCGGACAGGCTATGGCTACACCTTC. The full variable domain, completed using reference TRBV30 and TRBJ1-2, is SQTIHQWPATLVQPVGSPLSLECTVEGTSNPNLYWYRQAAGRGLQLLFYSVGIGQISSEVPQNLSASRPQDRQFILSSKKLLLSDSGFYLCAWRTGYGYTFGSGTRLTVV.